This T cell receptor (beta chain) was found in a study of T cells after posttransplantation cyclophosphamide. Busulfan-fludarabine conditioning, marrow transplant, and cyclophosphamide on days +3 and +4 were administered. Per germline, CDR1 SGDLS and CDR2 YYNGEE. The CDR3 loop spans 14 amino acids. V was pared by 0 bases and J by 3 bases, with 8 bases between. Here immunoSEQ multiplex PCR was the method, and the copy in TCRdb shows in-frame clones only, minus some. The sample holds roughly 14,000 clones, and no clone turns up only once. Broader study findings: TRB clonality was highly associated with recipient CMV seropositivity and reactivation. TRB overlap between skin or GI tissue T cells and blood was limited.

This clone was recorded at least ten times. Its target is not known. This clonotype originated in a female patient in her forties or fifties who received an allogeneic stem cell transplant from a related donor, was CMV-positive, and had no GVHD. The T cells may partly be graft donor cells. The chain joins TRBV9 to TRBJ2-3; tentative D call: TRBD2 (5 bases). The material sequenced was PBMCs, taken approximately 1,100 days after allogeneic stem cell transplant with posttransplant cyclophosphamide. CDR3 coding DNA: TGTGCCAGCAGCGTAGAACAGCGGACAGATACGCAGTATTTT. It codes for CASSVEQRTDTQYF.